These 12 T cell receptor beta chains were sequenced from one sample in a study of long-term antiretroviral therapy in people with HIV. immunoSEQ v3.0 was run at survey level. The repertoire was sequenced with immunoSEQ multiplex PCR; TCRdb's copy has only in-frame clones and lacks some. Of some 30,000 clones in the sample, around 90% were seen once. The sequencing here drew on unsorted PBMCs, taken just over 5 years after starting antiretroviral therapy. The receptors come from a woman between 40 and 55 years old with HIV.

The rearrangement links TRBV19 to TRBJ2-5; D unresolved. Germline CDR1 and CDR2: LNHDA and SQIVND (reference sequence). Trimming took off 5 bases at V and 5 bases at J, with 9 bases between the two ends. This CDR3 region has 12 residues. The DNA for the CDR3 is TGTGCCAGTAGTCCGTCTGGGGAGACCCAGTACTTC. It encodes CASSPSGETQYF.

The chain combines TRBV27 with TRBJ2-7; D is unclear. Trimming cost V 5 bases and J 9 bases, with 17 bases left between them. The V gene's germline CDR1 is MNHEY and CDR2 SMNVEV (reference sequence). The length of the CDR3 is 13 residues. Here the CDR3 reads CASSQPPQVWQYF. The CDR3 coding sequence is TGTGCCAGCAGTCAACCTCCGCAAGTTTGGCAGTACTTC.

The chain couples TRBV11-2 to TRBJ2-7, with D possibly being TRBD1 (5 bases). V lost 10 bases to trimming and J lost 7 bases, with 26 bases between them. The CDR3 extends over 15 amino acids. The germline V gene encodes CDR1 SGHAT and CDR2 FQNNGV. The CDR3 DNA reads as TGTGCCACCAAGTACGCCACAGGCCCTACCTTTGAGCAGTACTTC. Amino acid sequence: CATKYATGPTFEQYF.

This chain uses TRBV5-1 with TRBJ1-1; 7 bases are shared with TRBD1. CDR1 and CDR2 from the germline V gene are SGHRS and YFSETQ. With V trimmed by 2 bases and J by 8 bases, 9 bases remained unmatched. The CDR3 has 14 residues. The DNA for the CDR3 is TGCGCCAGCAGCTTTAACACAGGGGATGAGGAAGCTTTCTTT. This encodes CASSFNTGDEEAFF.

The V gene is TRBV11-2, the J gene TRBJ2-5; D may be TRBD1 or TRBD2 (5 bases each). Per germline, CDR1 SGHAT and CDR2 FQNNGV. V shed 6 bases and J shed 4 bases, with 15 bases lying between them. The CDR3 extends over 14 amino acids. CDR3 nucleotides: TGTGCCAGCAGTCTTACTAGAAGGGGAGAGACCCAGTACTTC. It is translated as CASSLTRRGETQYF.

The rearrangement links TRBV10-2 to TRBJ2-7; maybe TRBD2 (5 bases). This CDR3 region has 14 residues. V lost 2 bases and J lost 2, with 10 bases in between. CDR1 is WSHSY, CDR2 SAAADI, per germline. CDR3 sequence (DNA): TGCGCCAGCAGTGAGCGGCTAGCAACCTACGAGCAGTACTTC. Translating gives CASSERLATYEQYF.

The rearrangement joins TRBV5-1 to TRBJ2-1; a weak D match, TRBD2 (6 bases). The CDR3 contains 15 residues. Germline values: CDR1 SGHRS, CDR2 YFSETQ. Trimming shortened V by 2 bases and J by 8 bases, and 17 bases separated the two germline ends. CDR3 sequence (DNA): TGCGCCAGCAGCTTTAGCGGAGTTAGCGAGGATGAGCAGTTCTTC. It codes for CASSFSGVSEDEQFF.

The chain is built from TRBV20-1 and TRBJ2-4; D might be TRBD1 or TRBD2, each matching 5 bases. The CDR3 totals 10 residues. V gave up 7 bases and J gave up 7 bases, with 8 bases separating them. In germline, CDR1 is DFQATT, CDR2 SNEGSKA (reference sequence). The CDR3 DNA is TGCAGTGTTAGGGACAACATTCAGTACTTC. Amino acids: CSVRDNIQYF.

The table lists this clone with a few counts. Here the CDR3 DNA reads TGTGCCAGCAGCTTGTTGTGGACAGGGTCCTACGACGAGCAGTACTTC. Its protein product is CASSLLWTGSYDEQYF. V usage is TRBV5-4 and J usage is TRBJ2-7; 8 positions agree with TRBD1. Looked up from germline, CDR1 is SGHNT and CDR2 is YYREEE (reference sequence). V was pared by 1 base and J by 5 bases, with 11 bases of the junction left unmatched. The CDR3 sequence is 16 residues long.

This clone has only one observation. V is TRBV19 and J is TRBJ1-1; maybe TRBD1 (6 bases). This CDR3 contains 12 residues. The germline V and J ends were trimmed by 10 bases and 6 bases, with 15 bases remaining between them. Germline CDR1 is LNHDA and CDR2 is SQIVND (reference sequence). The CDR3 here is CATRDGGPEAFF. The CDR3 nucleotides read TGTGCCACCCGTGATGGGGGGCCTGAAGCTTTCTTT.

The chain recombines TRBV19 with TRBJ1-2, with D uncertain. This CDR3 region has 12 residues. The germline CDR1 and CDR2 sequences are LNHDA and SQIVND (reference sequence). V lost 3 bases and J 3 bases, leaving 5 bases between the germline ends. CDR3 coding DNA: TGTGCCAGTAGTATTACAGACTATGGCTACACCTTC. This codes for CASSITDYGYTF.

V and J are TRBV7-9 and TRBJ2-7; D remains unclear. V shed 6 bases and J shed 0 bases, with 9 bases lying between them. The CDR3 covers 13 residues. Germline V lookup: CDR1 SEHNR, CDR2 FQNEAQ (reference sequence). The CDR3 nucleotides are TGTGCCAGCAGTTCCCCGAGCTCCTACGAGCAGTACTTC. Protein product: CASSSPSSYEQYF.